The 22 T cell receptor beta chains below all came from one sample that was sequenced in a study of blood T cell repertoires in COVID-19 (dated by TCRdb to 2018 to 2021). Library creation used the immunoSEQ multiplex PCR assay. TCRdb provides this immuneACCESS table in a form limited to in-frame rearrangements. Some clones are lacking; in checked studies, under half of them reflect an unresolved V gene, and why the rest are absent is not known. Across this sample there are about 200,000 clones, with roughly 90% seen only once. The ten largest clones take up about 8.1% of the sample. The source material was PBMCs or T cells enriched from blood (not recorded which). The receptors were gathered from a woman between 18 and 29 years old who had recovered from COVID-19.

The chain combines TRBV19 with TRBJ2-2, with unresolved D. The CDR3 consists of 15 residues. The V end was cut by 5 bases, the J end by 5 bases, with 15 bases between. From germline, CDR1 is LNHDA and CDR2 SQIVND (reference sequence). The CDR3 loop is CASSQGNRPTGELFF. The CDR3 DNA sequence: TGTGCCAGTAGTCAAGGTAACAGACCGACCGGGGAGCTGTTTTTT. Full variable domain (missing parts from reference TRBV19 and TRBJ2-2): DGGITQSPKYLFRKEGQNVTLSCEQNLNHDAMYWYRQDPGQGLRLIYYSQIVNDFQKGDIAEGYSVSREKKESFPLTVTSAQKNPTAFYLCASSQGNRPTGELFFGEGSRLTVL.

The J gene is TRBJ1-5, the V gene TRBV27; D might be TRBD1 (5 bases). This CDR3 region has 14 residues. From germline, CDR1 is MNHEY and CDR2 SMNVEV (reference sequence). Trimming took off 5 bases at V and 7 bases at J, with 15 bases between the two ends. The CDR3: CASSPSSGTQPQHF. In DNA form, the CDR3 reads TGTGCCAGCAGTCCTTCTAGCGGGACCCAGCCCCAGCATTTT.

The V gene is TRBV9, the J gene TRBJ2-3; maybe TRBD2 (7 bases). The CDR3 consists of 17 residues. CDR1 and CDR2 from the germline V gene are SGDLS and YYNGEE. V was cut by 4 bases and J by 0 bases, with 18 bases left in between. CDR3 DNA sequence: TGTGCCAGCAGCAGGGGGGGGACTCCCTCTAGCACAGATACGCAGTATTTT. The encoded protein is CASSRGGTPSSTDTQYF.

The rearrangement links TRBV29-1 to TRBJ1-2; a possible D gene is TRBD1 (6 bases). This CDR3 region has 16 residues. V lost 7 bases and J 4 bases, leaving 25 bases between the germline ends. Germline values: CDR1 SQVTM, CDR2 ANQGSEA. CDR3 in amino acids: CSARGGEGWESYGYTF. CDR3 bases: TGCAGCGCCCGGGGGGGCGAGGGGTGGGAGAGCTATGGCTACACCTTC.

V is TRBV5-3 and J is TRBJ1-6, with D possibly being TRBD1 (5 bases). TRBV5-3 is an open reading frame, and its role is uncertain. Trimming cost V 0 bases and J 4 bases, with 8 bases left between them. The CDR3 spans 15 residues. CDR3 nucleotide sequence: TGTGCCAGAAGCTTGGAGACAGCGTATAATTCACCCCTCCACTTT. Protein: CARSLETAYNSPLHF.

Written as DNA, the CDR3 is TGCGCCAGCAGCTTGGCAGGGGATGATGAAAAACTGTTTTTT. Translation: CASSLAGDDEKLFF. The chain carries TRBV5-1 and TRBJ1-4; D is possibly TRBD1 (6 bases). V was cut by 0 bases and J by 6 bases, with 9 bases left in between. Germline V gives CDR1 SGHRS, CDR2 YFSETQ. The CDR3 runs 14 residues.

The rearrangement links TRBV5-1 to TRBJ2-2; a possible D gene is TRBD2 (5 bases). Germline-derived CDR1 and CDR2 are SGHRS and YFSETQ. The CDR3 loop spans 16 amino acids. V was trimmed by 7 bases and J by 2 bases, leaving 18 bases between them. As DNA, the CDR3 is TGCGCCAGCGCCTCAGAGGGATCCCTTAACACCGGGGAGCTGTTTTTT. Its protein is CASASEGSLNTGELFF. The full variable domain, its missing parts supplied by reference TRBV5-1 and TRBJ2-2, is KAGVTQTPRYLIKTRGQQVTLSCSPISGHRSVSWYQQTPGQGLQFLFEYFSETQRNKGNFPGRFSGRQFSNSRSEMNVSTLELGDSALYLCASASEGSLNTGELFFGEGSRLTVL.

The chain is built from TRBV5-5 and TRBJ2-2; D unresolved. Trimming cost V 2 bases and J 6 bases, with 8 bases left between them. CDR1 and CDR2 from the germline V gene are SGHKS and YYEKEE (reference sequence). The CDR3 is 13 amino acids. The CDR3 is CASSFELSGELFF. The CDR3 DNA follows: TGTGCCAGCAGCTTTGAGCTGTCCGGGGAGCTGTTTTTT.

The chain joins TRBV2 to TRBJ2-7, with 7 bases matching TRBD1. The CDR3 is 15 amino acids. V shed 2 bases, J shed 2 bases, and the junction held 6 bases outside the gene matches. Germline CDR1 and CDR2: SNHLY and FYNNEI. CDR3 sequence reads: CASSESVTGTYEQYF. The CDR3 bases are TGTGCCAGCAGTGAATCCGTGACAGGGACCTACGAGCAGTACTTC.

V and J are TRBV6-6 and TRBJ2-2; 9 nucleotides agree with TRBD1. V gave up 6 bases and J gave up 3 bases; unmatched junction bases: 2. Germline CDR1 MNHNY, CDR2 SVGAGI (reference sequence). This CDR3 is built from 14 residues. The CDR3 is CASSRQGDTGELFF. The CDR3, as DNA: TGTGCCAGCAGCCGACAGGGGGACACCGGGGAGCTGTTTTTT.

V gene TRBV11-2 combines with J gene TRBJ2-2; D is uncertain. CDR3 length equals 15 residues. The V end was cut by 6 bases, the J end by 0 bases, with 11 bases between. Germline V gives CDR1 SGHAT, CDR2 FQNNGV. CDR3 loop: CASSRHPANTGELFF. CDR3 bases: TGTGCCAGCAGTCGACACCCTGCGAACACCGGGGAGCTGTTTTTT. Looking up the rest from reference TRBV11-2 and TRBJ2-2 gives the full variable domain: EAGVAQSPRYKIIEKRQSVAFWCNPISGHATLYWYQQILGQGPKLLIQFQNNGVVDDSQLPKDRFSAERLKGVDSTLKIQPAKLEDSAVYLCASSRHPANTGELFFGEGSRLTVL.

The CDR3: CASTSGGYTDTQYF. In nucleotides, the CDR3 is TGTGCCTCGACTAGCGGGGGGTACACAGATACGCAGTATTTT. The V call is TRBV30, the J call TRBJ2-3; 13 nucleotides line up with TRBD2. The ends lost 7 bases at V and 2 bases at J; junction bases unmatched: 3. The CDR3 is 14 residues long. Germline assignment: CDR1 GTSNPN and CDR2 SVGIG (reference sequence). Based on the CDR3 plus reference TRBV30 and TRBJ2-3, the full variable domain is SQTIHQWPATLVQPVGSPLSLECTVEGTSNPNLYWYRQAAGRGLQLLFYSVGIGQISSEVPQNLSASRPQDRQFILSSKKLLLSDSGFYLCASTSGGYTDTQYFGPGTRLTVL.

The chain joins TRBV2 to TRBJ1-4; maybe TRBD1 (5 bases). Germline CDR1 and CDR2: SNHLY and FYNNEI. V lost 5 bases to trimming and J lost 8 bases, with 9 bases between them. The CDR3 length is 12 residues. The CDR3 spells CASSWGREKLFF. The CDR3 DNA reads TGTGCCAGCAGTTGGGGGAGGGAAAAACTGTTTTTT.

The gene calls are TRBV7-9 and TRBJ2-3; 7 bases line up with TRBD1. CDR1 and CDR2 (germline): SEHNR, FQNEAQ (reference sequence). J was trimmed by 5 bases and V by 3 bases; bases with no gene match: 8. The CDR3 contains 15 residues. DNA for the CDR3: TGTGCCAGCAGCTTCCAGGGGCAGGGGGTAGATACGCAGTATTTT. It yields the protein CASSFQGQGVDTQYF. The entire variable domain, with the rest obtained from reference TRBV7-9 and TRBJ2-3, is as follows: DTGVSQNPRHKITKRGQNVTFRCDPISEHNRLYWYRQTLGQGPEFLTYFQNEAQLEKSRLLSDRFSAERPKGSFSTLEIQRTEQGDSAMYLCASSFQGQGVDTQYFGPGTRLTVL.

In the case of this clone: Germline is not matched at one junction end, which may reflect a read error. The chain carries TRBV7-2 and TRBJ2-7; 7 bases agree with TRBD2. The CDR3 loop spans 14 amino acids. Germline CDR1 reads SGHTA; CDR2 reads FQGNSA. This CDR3 is CASSGVGWLAVPVF. In nucleotides, the CDR3 is TGTGCCAGCAGCGGGGTAGGGTGGCTAGCGGTGCCTGTCTTC.

This rearrangement joins TRBV18 to TRBJ1-2, with D unclear. Between the trimmed V and J ends, which lost 2 bases and 8 bases, there was a span of 12 bases. The germline V gene encodes CDR1 KGHSH and CDR2 LQKENI. The CDR3 contains 13 residues. CDR3 loop: CASSPGQNLGYTF. The DNA of the CDR3 is TGTGCCAGCTCACCAGGTCAGAATTTGGGCTACACCTTC.

The J gene is TRBJ2-7, the V gene TRBV10-3, with D possibly TRBD2 on 6 matching bases. V lost 6 bases and J 4 bases, leaving 10 bases between the germline ends. The length of the CDR3 is 12 residues. Per germline, CDR1 ENHRY and CDR2 SYGVKD. For the CDR3, the DNA is TGTGCCATCAGGGGGGGAACTTACGAGCAGTACTTC. Translated: CAIRGGTYEQYF.

This rearrangement joins TRBV2 to TRBJ2-2; 13 positions agree with TRBD2. The CDR3 is made up of 16 amino acids. Germline V lookup: CDR1 SNHLY, CDR2 FYNNEI. V shed 6 bases, J shed 1 base, and the junction held 2 bases outside the gene matches. The CDR3: CASRGTSGVNTGELFF. The CDR3 DNA reads TGTGCCAGCAGGGGGACTAGCGGGGTGAACACCGGGGAGCTGTTTTTT. The whole variable domain, remainder taken from reference TRBV2 and TRBJ2-2, is EPEVTQTPSHQVTQMGQEVILRCVPISNHLYFYWYRQILGQKVEFLVSFYNNEISEKSEIFDDQFSVERPDGSNFTLKIRSTKLEDSAMYFCASRGTSGVNTGELFFGEGSRLTVL.

This sequence joins TRBV18 and TRBJ1-6; the match to TRBD1 covers 8 bases. This CDR3 contains 14 residues. Germline CDR1 and CDR2: KGHSH and LQKENI. Trimming at V came to 4 bases and at J to 14 bases, leaving 10 bases not matched to a gene. The CDR3 reads CASSRDRRLEALHF. The CDR3 DNA sequence: TGTGCCAGCTCACGGGACAGGCGTTTGGAGGCCCTCCACTTT.

The J gene is TRBJ1-3, the V gene TRBV13, with D tentatively TRBD1 (6 bases). This CDR3 has 16 amino acids. V gave up 5 bases and J gave up 3 bases, with 17 bases separating them. Germline values: CDR1 PRHDT, CDR2 FYEKMQ (reference sequence). The CDR3 coding sequence is TGTGCCAGCAGCGCAAGAACAGGGTTCGTTGGAAACACCATATATTTT. This encodes CASSARTGFVGNTIYF.

The chain has TRBV28 and TRBJ1-3; 8 bases agree with TRBD1. Trimming cost V 5 bases and J 8 bases; bases outside gene matches: 5. CDR1 and CDR2 (germline): MDHEN, SYDVKM. The CDR3 loop spans 13 amino acids. Here the CDR3 DNA reads TGTGCCAGCAGTCTGACAGGGGCGGACACCATATATTTT. Translating it yields CASSLTGADTIYF.

This clone was recorded a few times. The V call is TRBV2, the J call TRBJ2-7, with D maybe TRBD2 (6 bases). From germline, CDR1 is SNHLY and CDR2 FYNNEI. Trimming removed 4 bases at V and 4 bases at J, with 8 bases between. The CDR3 extends over 12 amino acids. As DNA, the CDR3 is TGTGCCAGCAGTGCCGGGGGTTACGAGCAGTACTTC. Amino acid sequence: CASSAGGYEQYF.